Each of the 29 T cell receptor beta chains below was sequenced from the same sample in a study of T cell responses to AZD1222 COVID-19 vaccine. Repertoires were generated with immunoSEQ multiplex PCR, while TCRdb's copy carries only in-frame clones and drops some. Of some 110,000 clones in the sample, approximately 88% are singletons; the top ten hold 7% to 10%. Sequenced material: peripheral blood, taken on day 0 of AZD1222 vaccination. Receptors were obtained from an adult in good health.

The chain uses TRBV18 and TRBJ1-5; D is perhaps TRBD1 (6 bases). With 6 bases removed from V and 0 bases from J, the gap between germline ends came to 24 bases. Germline loops: CDR1 KGHSH, CDR2 LQKENI. There are 19 residues in the CDR3. Here the CDR3 DNA reads TGTGCCAGCTCTTCACAGGGATTTCTAGGGATAAATAGCAATCAGCCCCAGCATTTT. The encoded protein is CASSSQGFLGINSNQPQHF.

This clone has just one count. The J gene is TRBJ2-7, the V gene TRBV6-5, with 9 positions matching TRBD2. The CDR3 has 13 residues. V trimming: 9 bases; J trimming: 2 bases; junction bases outside the gene matches: 5. Per germline, CDR1 MNHEY and CDR2 SVGAGI. The CDR3 loop is CASLAGEAYEQYF. The CDR3, as DNA: TGTGCCAGTTTAGCGGGAGAAGCCTACGAGCAGTACTTC.

This clone was observed a handful of times. The rearrangement joins TRBV6-2 or TRBV6-3 to TRBJ1-1; D not certain. V was pared by 6 bases and J by 4 bases, with 12 bases between. The CDR3 spans 13 residues. Germline V CDR1 and CDR2: MNHEY, SVGEGT. The CDR3 DNA reads TGTGCCAGCAGCCTAGCGCGGACCACTGAAGCTTTCTTT. Protein sequence: CASSLARTTEAFF.

V gene TRBV7-2 combines with J gene TRBJ1-2; tentatively, D is TRBD1 (5 bases). The length of the CDR3 is 15 residues. The ends were cut back, 2 bases at V and 1 base at J, with 11 bases in the middle. Germline assignment: CDR1 SGHTA and CDR2 FQGNSA. The CDR3 DNA is TGTGCCAGCAGCTTACGACAGAGAGATAACTATGGCTACACCTTC. Translation: CASSLRQRDNYGYTF.

Only a few counts were recorded for this clone. The rearrangement links TRBV28 to TRBJ1-3; D unclear. The V and J ends lost 1 base and 0 bases respectively, with 10 bases between them. Germline V CDR1 and CDR2: MDHEN, SYDVKM. This CDR3 comprises 16 residues. The CDR3 spells CASSLSSRPSGNTIYF. The CDR3, as DNA: TGTGCCAGCAGTTTATCCAGCCGCCCCTCTGGAAACACCATATATTTT. Supplemented by reference TRBV28 and TRBJ1-3, the full variable domain reads DVKVTQSSRYLVKRTGEKVFLECVQDMDHENMFWYRQDPGLGLRLIYFSYDVKMKEKGDIPEGYSVSREKKERFSLILESASTNQTSMYLCASSLSSRPSGNTIYFGEGSWLTVV.

This chain connects TRBV7-2 to TRBJ1-1; D may be TRBD1 (6 bases). CDR3 size: 15 residues. Trimming shortened V by 0 bases and J by 7 bases, and 15 bases separated the two germline ends. Germline V gene data show CDR1 as SGHTA and CDR2 as FQGNSA. The CDR3 sequence: CASSLAVTGYVEAFF. DNA for the CDR3: TGTGCCAGCAGCTTAGCAGTTACAGGGTATGTTGAAGCTTTCTTT.

This rearrangement joins TRBV3-1 (or the pseudogene TRBV3-2) to TRBJ2-5; maybe TRBD2 (6 bases). Germline V lookup: CDR1 LGHDT, CDR2 YNNKEL (reference sequence). The CDR3 spans 16 residues. The ends were cut back, 3 bases at V and 0 bases at J, with 14 bases in the middle. The CDR3 here is CASSQRRGRYQETQYF. Written as DNA, the CDR3 is TGTGCCAGCAGCCAGCGCCGGGGGAGGTACCAAGAGACCCAGTACTTC.

The rearrangement joins TRBV5-1 to TRBJ1-5; 9 bases agree with TRBD1. This CDR3 is built from 17 residues. Germline loops: CDR1 SGHRS, CDR2 YFSETQ. Unmatched junction bases numbered 12, after V lost 1 base and J lost 7 bases. Here the CDR3 reads CASSLIEADRGKQPQHF. The DNA of the CDR3 is TGCGCCAGCAGCTTGATTGAAGCGGACAGGGGTAAGCAGCCCCAGCATTTT. Full variable domain (outside the CDR3, taken from reference TRBV5-1 and TRBJ1-5): KAGVTQTPRYLIKTRGQQVTLSCSPISGHRSVSWYQQTPGQGLQFLFEYFSETQRNKGNFPGRFSGRQFSNSRSEMNVSTLELGDSALYLCASSLIEADRGKQPQHFGDGTRLSIL.

This sequence joins TRBV6-6 and TRBJ1-1, with D unresolved. The germline gives CDR1 MNHNY, CDR2 SVGAGI (reference sequence). V dropped 0 bases and J dropped 6 bases, with 8 bases sitting between them. The CDR3 is 13 amino acids. The DNA of the CDR3 is TGTGCCAGCAGTTACTCCCCCTTTTCTGAAGCTTTCTTT. It yields the protein CASSYSPFSEAFF.

The V and J genes are TRBV4-3 and TRBJ1-1; perhaps TRBD1 as D (6 bases). CDR1 and CDR2 (germline): LGHNA, YSLEER. The CDR3 length is 16 residues. Trimming took 3 bases from V and 1 from J, leaving 15 bases between them. CDR3 region: CASSQDTGTRNTEAFF. CDR3 DNA sequence: TGCGCCAGCAGCCAGGATACAGGGACCCGGAACACTGAAGCTTTCTTT.

This clone was observed a single time. The chain links TRBV28 to TRBJ1-2; 9 positions agree with TRBD1. V lost 5 bases to trimming and J lost 8 bases; unmatched junction nucleotides: 12. The CDR3 has 15 amino acids. Germline CDR1 and CDR2: MDHEN and SYDVKM. CDR3 nucleotides: TGTGCCAGCAGTCGCACCGGGACAGGGATTAGGGGCTACACCTTC. Translating gives CASSRTGTGIRGYTF.

V gene TRBV5-1 combines with J gene TRBJ1-2; TRBD1 matches 9 bases. The CDR3 has 13 amino acids. Germline V gene sequence: CDR1 SGHRS, CDR2 YFSETQ. V was pared by 4 bases and J by 8 bases, with 6 bases of the junction left unmatched. The CDR3 is CASSPDRGGGYTF. In nucleotides, the CDR3 is TGCGCCAGCAGCCCGGACAGGGGAGGGGGCTACACCTTC.

This chain uses TRBV20-1 with TRBJ2-1; D uncertain. The CDR3 is made up of 10 amino acids. Germline-derived CDR1 and CDR2 are DFQATT and SNEGSKA (reference sequence). CDR3 amino acids: CAYYLEEQFF. The CDR3 DNA is TGCGCTTATTATCTCGAAGAGCAGTTCTTC.

The table lists this clone with a count of one. This chain connects TRBV28 to TRBJ2-2; no clear D. Germline values: CDR1 MDHEN, CDR2 SYDVKM. The CDR3 covers 15 residues. V lost 6 bases and J lost 0, with 11 bases in between. For the CDR3, the DNA is TGTGCCAGCAGATCCTGGCAGGCGAACACCGGGGAGCTGTTTTTT. Translating gives CASRSWQANTGELFF. Complete variable domain (other parts from reference TRBV28 and TRBJ2-2): DVKVTQSSRYLVKRTGEKVFLECVQDMDHENMFWYRQDPGLGLRLIYFSYDVKMKEKGDIPEGYSVSREKKERFSLILESASTNQTSMYLCASRSWQANTGELFFGEGSRLTVL.

The V gene is TRBV9, the J gene TRBJ1-1; D is perhaps TRBD1 (6 bases). Deletions cut 3 bases from V and 1 base from J, with 13 bases between. This CDR3 has 15 amino acids. Germline V gene sequence: CDR1 SGDLS, CDR2 YYNGEE. The CDR3 DNA follows: TGTGCCAGCAGCGCCCCCGGGACACAGAACACTGAAGCTTTCTTT. It codes for CASSAPGTQNTEAFF.

This chain links TRBV28 with TRBJ2-7; D ambiguous. V shed 3 bases and J shed 0 bases, with 12 bases lying between them. Germline V CDR1 and CDR2: MDHEN, SYDVKM. The CDR3 covers 15 residues. The CDR3 DNA follows: TGTGCCAGCAGTTTTCCCGGCGGTAGCTCCTACGAGCAGTACTTC. Translated, it gives CASSFPGGSSYEQYF.

The rearrangement uses TRBV5-1 and TRBJ1-1; 9 nucleotides align to TRBD1. Germline values: CDR1 SGHRS, CDR2 YFSETQ. This CDR3 is built from 16 residues. V shed 0 bases and J 7 bases; nucleotides not matched to a gene: 10. CDR3 DNA sequence: TGCGCCAGCAGCTTGGGGACAGGGGAGGAGAGGGGTGAAGCTTTCTTT. Protein: CASSLGTGEERGEAFF.

This rearrangement joins TRBV11-3 to TRBJ2-1; D gene ambiguous. The CDR3 contains 12 residues. Trimming shortened V by 1 base and J by 9 bases, and 7 bases separated the two germline ends. Germline V CDR1 and CDR2: SGHNT, YENEEA. CDR3 in amino acids: CASSLGSVEQFF. CDR3 in DNA: TGTGCCAGCAGCTTAGGTTCCGTTGAGCAGTTCTTC. Supplemented by reference TRBV11-3 and TRBJ2-1, the full variable domain reads EAGVVQSPRYKIIEKKQPVAFWCNPISGHNTLYWYLQNLGQGPELLIRYENEEAVDDSQLPKDRFSAERLKGVDSTLKIQPAELGDSAVYLCASSLGSVEQFFGPGTRLTVL.

The genes are TRBV28 and TRBJ2-7; 8 positions match TRBD1. The J segment lost 4 bases and the V segment lost 1 base, leaving 9 bases of the junction unmatched. Germline V CDR1 and CDR2: MDHEN, SYDVKM. The CDR3 covers 16 residues. DNA for the CDR3: TGTGCCAGCAGTTTATTAGGACAGGGTAGTGGTTACGAGCAGTACTTC. Translated, it gives CASSLLGQGSGYEQYF.

This clone occurred a few times. The V and J genes are TRBV27 and TRBJ2-7; D could derive from TRBD1 or TRBD2 (7 bases each). This CDR3 has 14 amino acids. Trimming shortened V by 8 bases and J by 3 bases, and 17 bases separated the two germline ends. The germline gives CDR1 MNHEY, CDR2 SMNVEV (reference sequence). CDR3 region: CASGSRGGYYEQYF. As DNA, the CDR3 is TGTGCCAGCGGAAGCAGGGGGGGCTACTACGAGCAGTACTTC.

This clone occurred a few times. CDR3 in DNA: TGCGCCAGCAGCCTAACAGTCATTAGTGACTACACCTTC. Translated: CASSLTVISDYTF. The rearrangement links TRBV5-1 to TRBJ1-2, with D unresolved. CDR3 size: 13 residues. From germline, CDR1 is SGHRS and CDR2 YFSETQ. Trimming left V 4 bases short and J 10 bases short, with 17 bases between.

The chain has TRBV15 and TRBJ2-1; 9 positions match TRBD2. The CDR3 contains 15 residues. Germline values: CDR1 LNHNV, CDR2 YYDKDF (reference sequence). Trimming at V came to 5 bases and at J to 3 bases, leaving 5 bases not matched to a gene. In DNA, the CDR3 is TGTGCCACCAGCCTTGAGACTAGCGGCTACAATGAGCAGTTCTTC. Its translation is CATSLETSGYNEQFF.

The gene calls are TRBV13 and TRBJ1-4; 7 nucleotides align to TRBD1. The V gene's germline CDR1 is PRHDT and CDR2 FYEKMQ (reference sequence). The CDR3 contains 16 residues. Losses at the gene ends were 2 bases for V and 6 bases for J; bases not matched to a gene: 9. The CDR3 nucleotides are TGTGCCAGCAGCTTAAGTGGGGGGACAGTGGATGAAAAACTGTTTTTT. It yields the protein CASSLSGGTVDEKLFF.

The rearrangement uses TRBV5-1 and TRBJ1-1; D remains unclear. This CDR3 spans 15 amino acids. Trimming removed 2 bases from V and 0 bases from J, with 11 bases in between. Germline CDR1 is SGHRS and CDR2 is YFSETQ. CDR3 DNA sequence: TGCGCCAGCAGCTTTGGCGGAGCCATGAACACTGAAGCTTTCTTT. This encodes CASSFGGAMNTEAFF.

The chain has TRBV7-9 and TRBJ2-3, with a possible D match to TRBD1 (6 bases). The CDR3 has 15 residues. CDR1 is SEHNR, CDR2 FQNEAQ, per germline (reference sequence). V lost 1 base and J lost 2, with 10 bases in between. The CDR3: CASSLGGTPTDTQYF. DNA for the CDR3: TGTGCCAGCAGCTTAGGAGGGACACCCACAGATACGCAGTATTTT.

The chain links TRBV19 to TRBJ1-4; D gene uncertain. V lost 6 bases and J lost 8, with 16 bases in between. This CDR3 comprises 14 residues. Germline CDR1 and CDR2: LNHDA and SQIVND (reference sequence). As DNA, the CDR3 is TGTGCCAGTAGCTTGAATACGTGGTACGAAAAACTGTTTTTT. Protein: CASSLNTWYEKLFF.

The chain uses TRBV6-5 and TRBJ2-7, with TRBD1 matching over 7 bases. CDR1 is MNHEY and CDR2 is SVGAGI in the germline V gene. J was trimmed by 0 bases and V by 8 bases; bases with no gene match: 7. The CDR3 length is 14 residues. CDR3 sequence: CASWRQGSSYEQYF. CDR3 DNA sequence: TGTGCCAGCTGGAGACAGGGTAGCTCCTACGAGCAGTACTTC.

This clone was detected once. The chain's CDR3 is CASSFGQISNQPQHF. DNA for the CDR3: TGTGCCAGCAGTTTTGGCCAAATTAGCAATCAGCCCCAGCATTTT. The rearrangement joins TRBV28 to TRBJ1-5; no reliable D call. Per the germline V gene, CDR1 is MDHEN and CDR2 is SYDVKM. The V end lost 3 bases, the J end lost 0 bases, and 9 bases lay between the germline ends. The CDR3 has 15 residues. Drawing the rest from reference TRBV28 and TRBJ1-5, the complete variable domain is DVKVTQSSRYLVKRTGEKVFLECVQDMDHENMFWYRQDPGLGLRLIYFSYDVKMKEKGDIPEGYSVSREKKERFSLILESASTNQTSMYLCASSFGQISNQPQHFGDGTRLSIL.

The chain links TRBV27 to TRBJ2-7, with 8 positions matching TRBD1. Per the germline V gene, CDR1 is MNHEY and CDR2 is SMNVEV (reference sequence). Losses at the gene ends were 6 bases for V and 5 bases for J; bases not matched to a gene: 9. This CDR3 has 14 amino acids. This CDR3 is CASRQDRVSDEQYF. CDR3 sequence (DNA): TGTGCCAGCAGACAGGACAGGGTTAGCGACGAGCAGTACTTC.